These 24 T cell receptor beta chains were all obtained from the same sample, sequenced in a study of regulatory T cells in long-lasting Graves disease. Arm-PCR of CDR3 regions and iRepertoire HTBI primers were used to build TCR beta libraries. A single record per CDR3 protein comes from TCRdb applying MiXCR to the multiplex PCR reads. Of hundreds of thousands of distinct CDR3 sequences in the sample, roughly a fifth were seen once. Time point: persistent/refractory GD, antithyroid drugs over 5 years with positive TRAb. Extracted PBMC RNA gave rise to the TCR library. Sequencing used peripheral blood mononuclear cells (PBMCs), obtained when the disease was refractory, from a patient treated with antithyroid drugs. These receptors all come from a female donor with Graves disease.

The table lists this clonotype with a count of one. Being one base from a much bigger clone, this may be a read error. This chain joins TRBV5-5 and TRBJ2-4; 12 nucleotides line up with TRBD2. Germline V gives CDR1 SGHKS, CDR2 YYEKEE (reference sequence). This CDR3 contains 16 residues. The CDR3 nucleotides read TGCGCCAGCAGCCCTCTGACTAGCGGGAGAGGGGACATTCTGTACTTC. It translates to CASSPLTSGRGDILYF.

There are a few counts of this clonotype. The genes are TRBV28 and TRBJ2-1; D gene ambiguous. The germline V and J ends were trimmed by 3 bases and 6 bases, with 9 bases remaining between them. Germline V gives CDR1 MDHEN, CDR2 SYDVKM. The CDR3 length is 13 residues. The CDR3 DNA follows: TGTGCCAGCAGTTTCACCGGGTTCAATGAGCAGTTCTTC. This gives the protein CASSFTGFNEQFF.

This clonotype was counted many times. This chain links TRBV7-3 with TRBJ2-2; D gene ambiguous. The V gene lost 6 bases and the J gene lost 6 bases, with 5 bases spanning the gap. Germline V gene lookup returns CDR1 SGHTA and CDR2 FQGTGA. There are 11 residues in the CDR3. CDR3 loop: CASSLAGELFF. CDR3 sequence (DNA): TGTGCCAGCAGTTTAGCCGGGGAGCTGTTTTTT.

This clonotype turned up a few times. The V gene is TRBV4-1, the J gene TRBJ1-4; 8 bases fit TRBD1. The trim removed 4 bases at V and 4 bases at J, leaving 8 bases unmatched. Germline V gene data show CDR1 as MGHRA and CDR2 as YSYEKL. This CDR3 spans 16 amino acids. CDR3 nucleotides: TGCGCCAGCAGCCGGGAAGACAGGGGAATTAATGAAAAACTGTTTTTT. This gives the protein CASSREDRGINEKLFF.

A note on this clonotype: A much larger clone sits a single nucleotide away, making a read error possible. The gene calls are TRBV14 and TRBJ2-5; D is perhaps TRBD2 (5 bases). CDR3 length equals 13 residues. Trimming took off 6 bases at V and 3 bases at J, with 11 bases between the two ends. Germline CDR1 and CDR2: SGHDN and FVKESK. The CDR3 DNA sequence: TGTGCCAGCAGTCAACGGGGAAAAGAGACCCAGTACTTC. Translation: CASSQRGKETQYF.

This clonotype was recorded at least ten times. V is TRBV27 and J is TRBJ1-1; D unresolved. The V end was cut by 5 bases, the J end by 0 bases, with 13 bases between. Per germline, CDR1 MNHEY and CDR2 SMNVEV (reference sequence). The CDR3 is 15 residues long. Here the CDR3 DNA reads TGTGCCAGCAGTCCCCGTCCCCCTATGAACACTGAAGCTTTCTTT. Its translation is CASSPRPPMNTEAFF.

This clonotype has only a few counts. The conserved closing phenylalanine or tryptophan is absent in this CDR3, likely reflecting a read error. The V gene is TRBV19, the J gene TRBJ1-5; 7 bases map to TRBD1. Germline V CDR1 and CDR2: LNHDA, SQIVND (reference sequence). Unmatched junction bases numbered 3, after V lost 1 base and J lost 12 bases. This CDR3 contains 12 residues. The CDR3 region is CASSIGDSFQHL. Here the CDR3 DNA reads TGTGCCAGTAGTATAGGGGACAGTTTCCAGCATCTT.

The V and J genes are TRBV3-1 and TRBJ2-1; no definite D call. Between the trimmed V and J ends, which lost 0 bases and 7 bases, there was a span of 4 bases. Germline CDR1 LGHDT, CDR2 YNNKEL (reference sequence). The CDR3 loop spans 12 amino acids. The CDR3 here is CASSQDSNEQFF. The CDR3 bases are TGTGCCAGCAGCCAAGATAGTAATGAGCAGTTCTTC.

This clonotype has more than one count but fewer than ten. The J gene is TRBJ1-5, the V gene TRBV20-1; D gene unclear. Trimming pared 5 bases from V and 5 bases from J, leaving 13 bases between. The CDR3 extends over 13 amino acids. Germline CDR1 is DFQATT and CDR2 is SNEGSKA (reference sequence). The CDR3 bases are TGCAGTGCTCAGCGGTTTACGGATCAGCCCCAGCATTTT. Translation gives CSAQRFTDQPQHF.

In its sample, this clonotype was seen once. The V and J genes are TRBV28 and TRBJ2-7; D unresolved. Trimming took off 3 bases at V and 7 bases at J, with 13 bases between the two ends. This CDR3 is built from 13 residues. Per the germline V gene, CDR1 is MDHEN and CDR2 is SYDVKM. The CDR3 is CASSFFFTGEQYF. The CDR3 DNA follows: TGTGCCAGCAGTTTTTTCTTTACTGGTGAGCAGTACTTC.

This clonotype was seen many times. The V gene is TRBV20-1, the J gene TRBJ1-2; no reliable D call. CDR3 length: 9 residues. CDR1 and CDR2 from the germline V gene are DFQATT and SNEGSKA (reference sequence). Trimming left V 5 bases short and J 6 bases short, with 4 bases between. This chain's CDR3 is CSAFNGYTF. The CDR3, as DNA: TGCAGTGCTTTTAATGGCTACACCTTC.

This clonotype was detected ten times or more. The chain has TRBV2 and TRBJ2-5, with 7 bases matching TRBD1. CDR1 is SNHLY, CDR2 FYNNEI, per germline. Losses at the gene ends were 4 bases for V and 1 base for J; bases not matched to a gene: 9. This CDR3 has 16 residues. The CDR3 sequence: CASSVGGPARQETQYF. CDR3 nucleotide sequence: TGTGCCAGCAGTGTAGGGGGCCCGGCACGCCAAGAGACCCAGTACTTC.

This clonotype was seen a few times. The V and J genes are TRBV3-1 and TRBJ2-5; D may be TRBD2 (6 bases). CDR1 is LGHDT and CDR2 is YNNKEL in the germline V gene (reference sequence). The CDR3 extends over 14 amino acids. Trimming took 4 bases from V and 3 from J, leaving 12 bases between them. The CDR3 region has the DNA TGTGCCAGCAGCCCCCGGGTAGCGGAAGAGACCCAGTACTTC. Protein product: CASSPRVAEETQYF.

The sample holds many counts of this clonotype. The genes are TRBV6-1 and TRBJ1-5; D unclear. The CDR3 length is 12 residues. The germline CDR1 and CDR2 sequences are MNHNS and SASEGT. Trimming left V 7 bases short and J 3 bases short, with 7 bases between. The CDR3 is CASTRPNQPQHF. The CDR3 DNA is TGTGCCAGCACACGGCCCAATCAGCCCCAGCATTTT.

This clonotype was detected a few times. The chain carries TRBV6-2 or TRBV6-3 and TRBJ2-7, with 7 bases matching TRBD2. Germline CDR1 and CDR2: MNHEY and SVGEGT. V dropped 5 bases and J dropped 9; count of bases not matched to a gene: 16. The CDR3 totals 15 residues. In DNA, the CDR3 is TGTGCCAGCAGTCCCACCCTAGCGGAGACAAAAGGGCAGTACTTC. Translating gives CASSPTLAETKGQYF.

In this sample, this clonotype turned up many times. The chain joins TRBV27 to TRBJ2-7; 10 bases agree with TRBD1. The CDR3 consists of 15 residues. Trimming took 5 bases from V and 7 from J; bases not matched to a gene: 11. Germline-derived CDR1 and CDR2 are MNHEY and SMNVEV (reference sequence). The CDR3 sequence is CASSADGQGVWEQYF. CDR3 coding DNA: TGTGCCAGCAGTGCCGACGGACAGGGGGTTTGGGAGCAGTACTTC.

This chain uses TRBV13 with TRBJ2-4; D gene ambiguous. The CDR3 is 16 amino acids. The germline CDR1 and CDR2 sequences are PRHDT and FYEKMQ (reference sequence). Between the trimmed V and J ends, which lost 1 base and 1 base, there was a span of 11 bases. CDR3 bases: TGTGCCAGCAGCTTAGAAGCACTGGGGGCCAAAAACATTCAGTACTTC. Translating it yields CASSLEALGAKNIQYF.

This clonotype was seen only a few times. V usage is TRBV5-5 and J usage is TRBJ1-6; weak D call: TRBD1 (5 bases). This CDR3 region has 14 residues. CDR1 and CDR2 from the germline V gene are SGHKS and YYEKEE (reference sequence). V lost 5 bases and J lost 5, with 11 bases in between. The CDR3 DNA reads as TGTGCCAGCAGAACCGACAGTAATAATTCACCCCTCCACTTT. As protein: CASRTDSNNSPLHF.

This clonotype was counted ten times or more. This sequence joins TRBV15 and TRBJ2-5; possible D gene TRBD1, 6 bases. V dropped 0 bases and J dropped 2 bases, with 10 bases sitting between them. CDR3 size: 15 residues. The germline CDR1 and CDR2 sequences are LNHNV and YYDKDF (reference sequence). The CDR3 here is CATSREVGQQETQYF. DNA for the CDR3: TGTGCCACCAGCAGAGAGGTGGGACAACAAGAGACCCAGTACTTC.

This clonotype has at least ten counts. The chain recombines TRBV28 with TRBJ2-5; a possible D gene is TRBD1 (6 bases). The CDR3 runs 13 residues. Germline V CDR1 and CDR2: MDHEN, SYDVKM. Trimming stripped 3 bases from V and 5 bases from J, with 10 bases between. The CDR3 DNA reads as TGTGCCAGCAGTTTCCCTGGACAGGAGACCCAGTACTTC. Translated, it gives CASSFPGQETQYF.

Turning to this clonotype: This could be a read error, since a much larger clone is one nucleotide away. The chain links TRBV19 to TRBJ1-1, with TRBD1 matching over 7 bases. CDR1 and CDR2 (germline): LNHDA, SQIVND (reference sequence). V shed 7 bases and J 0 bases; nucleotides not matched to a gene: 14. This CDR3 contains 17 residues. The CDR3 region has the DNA TGTGCCAGTACCCCGGACAGGCATCCACTTATGAACACTGAAGCTTTCTTT. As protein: CASTPDRHPLMNTEAFF.

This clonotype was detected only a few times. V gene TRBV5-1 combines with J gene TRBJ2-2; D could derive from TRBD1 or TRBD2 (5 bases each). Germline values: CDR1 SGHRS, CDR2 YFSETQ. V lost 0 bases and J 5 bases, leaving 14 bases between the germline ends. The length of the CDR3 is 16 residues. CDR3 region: CASSLGGPSTTGELFF. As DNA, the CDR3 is TGCGCCAGCAGCTTGGGGGGACCGAGCACAACCGGGGAGCTGTTTTTT.

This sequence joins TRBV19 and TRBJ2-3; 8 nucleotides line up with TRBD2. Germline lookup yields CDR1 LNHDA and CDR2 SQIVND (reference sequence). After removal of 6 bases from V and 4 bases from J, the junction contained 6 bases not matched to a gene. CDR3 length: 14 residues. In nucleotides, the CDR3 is TGTGCCAGTAGCCACGGGAGGGTCTCAGATACGCAGTATTTT. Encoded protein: CASSHGRVSDTQYF.

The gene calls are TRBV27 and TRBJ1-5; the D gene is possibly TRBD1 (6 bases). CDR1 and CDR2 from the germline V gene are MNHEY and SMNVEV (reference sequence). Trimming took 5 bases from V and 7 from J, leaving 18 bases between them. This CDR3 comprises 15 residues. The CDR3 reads CASSIHRALNQPQHF. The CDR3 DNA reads TGTGCCAGCAGTATACACAGGGCCCTTAACCAGCCCCAGCATTTT.